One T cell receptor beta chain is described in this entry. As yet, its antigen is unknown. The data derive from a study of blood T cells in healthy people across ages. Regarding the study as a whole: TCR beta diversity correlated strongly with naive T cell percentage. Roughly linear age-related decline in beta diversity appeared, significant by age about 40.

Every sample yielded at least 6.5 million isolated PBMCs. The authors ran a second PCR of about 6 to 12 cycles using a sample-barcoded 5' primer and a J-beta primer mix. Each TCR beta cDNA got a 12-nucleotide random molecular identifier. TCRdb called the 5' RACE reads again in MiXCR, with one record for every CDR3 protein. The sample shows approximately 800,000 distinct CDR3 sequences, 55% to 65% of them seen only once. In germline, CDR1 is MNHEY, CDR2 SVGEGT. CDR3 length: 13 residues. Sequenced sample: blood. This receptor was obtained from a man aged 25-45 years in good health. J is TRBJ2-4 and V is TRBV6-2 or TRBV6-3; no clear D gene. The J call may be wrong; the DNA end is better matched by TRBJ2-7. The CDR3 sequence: CASSLNDGYEQYF. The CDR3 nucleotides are TGTGCCAGCAGTCTTAACGACGGATACGAGCAGTACTTC.